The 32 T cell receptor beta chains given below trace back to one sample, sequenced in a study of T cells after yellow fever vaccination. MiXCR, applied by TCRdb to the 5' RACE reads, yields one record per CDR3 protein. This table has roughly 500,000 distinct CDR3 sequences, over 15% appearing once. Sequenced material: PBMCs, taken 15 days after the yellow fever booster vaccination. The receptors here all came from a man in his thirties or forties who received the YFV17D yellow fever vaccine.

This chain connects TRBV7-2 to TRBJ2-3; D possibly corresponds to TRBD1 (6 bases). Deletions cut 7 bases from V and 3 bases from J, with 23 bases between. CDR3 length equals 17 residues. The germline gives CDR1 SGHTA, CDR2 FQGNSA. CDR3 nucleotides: TGTGCCAGCACCCCGAGTGGCTGGGGGCGGGTAACAGATACGCAGTATTTT. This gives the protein CASTPSGWGRVTDTQYF.

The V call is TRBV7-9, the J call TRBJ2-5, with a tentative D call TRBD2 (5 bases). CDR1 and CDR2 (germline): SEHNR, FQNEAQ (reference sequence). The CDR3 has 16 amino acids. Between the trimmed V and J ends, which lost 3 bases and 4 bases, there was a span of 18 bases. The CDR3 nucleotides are TGTGCCAGCAGCTTGAGGGCGGCCCTGACGGCAGAGACCCAGTACTTC. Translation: CASSLRAALTAETQYF.

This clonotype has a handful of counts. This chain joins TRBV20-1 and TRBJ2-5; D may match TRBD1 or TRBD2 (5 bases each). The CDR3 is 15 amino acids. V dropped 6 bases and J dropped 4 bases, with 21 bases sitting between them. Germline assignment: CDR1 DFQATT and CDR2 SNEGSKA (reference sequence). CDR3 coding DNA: TGCAGTGCCCCCTCAGCCGGAGGCCAGGGAGAGACCCAGTACTTC. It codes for CSAPSAGGQGETQYF.

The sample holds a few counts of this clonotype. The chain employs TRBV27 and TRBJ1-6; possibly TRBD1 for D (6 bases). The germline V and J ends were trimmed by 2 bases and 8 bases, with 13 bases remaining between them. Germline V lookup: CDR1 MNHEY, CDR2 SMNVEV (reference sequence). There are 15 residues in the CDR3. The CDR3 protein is CASSLRGASYSPLHF. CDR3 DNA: TGTGCCAGCAGTTTACGGGGGGCAAGTTATTCACCCCTCCACTTT.

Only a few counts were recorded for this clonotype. DNA for the CDR3: TGTGCCAGCTGTTCGGAGAAGGAGCGGGAGGTGACCCAGTACTTC. This gives the protein CASCSEKEREVTQYF. The V call is TRBV6-2 or TRBV6-3, the J call TRBJ2-5; 9 positions agree with TRBD2. Germline CDR1 reads MNHEY; CDR2 reads SVGEGT. J gave up 7 bases and V 8 bases, and 14 bases lay outside the gene matches. The CDR3 has 15 amino acids.

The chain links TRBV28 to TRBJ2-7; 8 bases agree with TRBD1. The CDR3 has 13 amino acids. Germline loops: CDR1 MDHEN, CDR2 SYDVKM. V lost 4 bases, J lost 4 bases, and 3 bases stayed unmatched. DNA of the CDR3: TGTGCCAGCAGTTCGGACAGGGAGTACGAGCAGTACTTC. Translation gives CASSSDREYEQYF.

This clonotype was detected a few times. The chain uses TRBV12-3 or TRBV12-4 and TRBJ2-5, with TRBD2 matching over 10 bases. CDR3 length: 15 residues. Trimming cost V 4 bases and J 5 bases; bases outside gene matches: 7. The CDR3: CASSSAGGPRETQYF. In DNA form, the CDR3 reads TGTGCCAGCAGTTCAGCGGGAGGGCCGCGGGAGACCCAGTACTTC.

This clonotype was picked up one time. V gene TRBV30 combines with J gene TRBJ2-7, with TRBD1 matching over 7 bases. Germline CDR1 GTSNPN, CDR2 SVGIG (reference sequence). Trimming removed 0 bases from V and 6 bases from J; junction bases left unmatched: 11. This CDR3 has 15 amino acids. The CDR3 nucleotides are TGTGCCTGGAGTGTTTTAGGGGCAGGGGGTCGCGAGCAGTACTTC. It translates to CAWSVLGAGGREQYF.

The CDR3 loop reads CASSLLAEGTDTQYF. CDR3 in DNA: TGTGCCAGCAGCCTACTAGCGGAGGGCACAGATACGCAGTATTTT. V usage is TRBV7-3 and J usage is TRBJ2-3; TRBD2 matches 8 bases. Trimming cost V 5 bases and J 1 base; bases outside gene matches: 5. The germline gives CDR1 SGHTA, CDR2 FQGTGA. This CDR3 is 15 amino acids long. Full variable domain (rest looked up from reference TRBV7-3 and TRBJ2-3): GAGVSQTPSNKVTEKGKYVELRCDPISGHTALYWYRQSLGQGPEFLIYFQGTGAADDSGLPNDRFFAVRPEGSVSTLKIQRTERGDSAVYLCASSLLAEGTDTQYFGPGTRLTVL.

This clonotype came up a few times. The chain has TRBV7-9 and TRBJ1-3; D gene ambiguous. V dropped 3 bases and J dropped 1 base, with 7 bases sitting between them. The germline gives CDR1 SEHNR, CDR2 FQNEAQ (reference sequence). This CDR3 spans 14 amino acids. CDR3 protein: CASSLRGSGNTIYF. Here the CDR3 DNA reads TGTGCCAGCAGCTTGCGAGGATCTGGAAACACCATATATTTT.

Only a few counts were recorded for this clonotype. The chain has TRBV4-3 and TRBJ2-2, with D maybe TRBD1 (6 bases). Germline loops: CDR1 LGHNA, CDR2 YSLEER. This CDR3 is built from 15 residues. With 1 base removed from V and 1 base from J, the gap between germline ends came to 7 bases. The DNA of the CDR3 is TGCGCCAGCAGCCAAGTCAGGGGGAACACCGGGGAGCTGTTTTTT. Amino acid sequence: CASSQVRGNTGELFF.

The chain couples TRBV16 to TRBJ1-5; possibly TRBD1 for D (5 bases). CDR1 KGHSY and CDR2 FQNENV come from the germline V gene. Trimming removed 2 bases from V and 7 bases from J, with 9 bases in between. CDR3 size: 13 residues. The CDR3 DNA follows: TGTGCCAGCAGCCAAGAACGACAGCAGCCCCAGCATTTT. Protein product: CASSQERQQPQHF.

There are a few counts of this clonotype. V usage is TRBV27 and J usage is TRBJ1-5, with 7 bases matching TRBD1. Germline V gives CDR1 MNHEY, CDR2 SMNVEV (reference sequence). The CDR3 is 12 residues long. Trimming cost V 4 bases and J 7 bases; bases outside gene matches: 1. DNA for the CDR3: TGTGCCAGCAGTTACAGGGGACAGCCCCAGCATTTT. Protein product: CASSYRGQPQHF.

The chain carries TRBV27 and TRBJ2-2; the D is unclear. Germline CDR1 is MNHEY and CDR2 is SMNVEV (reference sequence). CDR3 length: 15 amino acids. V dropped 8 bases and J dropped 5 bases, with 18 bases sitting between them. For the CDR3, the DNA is TGTGCCAGCTCCGAGCCCAGAGTGGGTACCGGGGAGCTGTTTTTT. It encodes CASSEPRVGTGELFF.

The CDR3 here is CASSYGHSYNEQFF. The CDR3 DNA follows: TGTGCCAGCAGTTACGGGCACAGCTACAATGAGCAGTTCTTC. This chain joins TRBV6-2 or TRBV6-3 and TRBJ2-1; no clear D gene. Trimming cost V 2 bases and J 3 bases, with 8 bases left between them. The CDR3 is 14 amino acids. Looked up from germline, CDR1 is MNHEY and CDR2 is SVGEGT.

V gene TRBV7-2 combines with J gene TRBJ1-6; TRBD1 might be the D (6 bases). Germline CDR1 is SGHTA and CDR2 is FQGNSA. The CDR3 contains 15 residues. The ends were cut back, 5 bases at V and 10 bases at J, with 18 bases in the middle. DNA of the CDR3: TGTGCCAGCAGCCCAACCTTGGGGGCGCTGTCACCCCTCCACTTT. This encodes CASSPTLGALSPLHF. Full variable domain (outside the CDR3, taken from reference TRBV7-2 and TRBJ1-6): GAGVSQSPSNKVTEKGKDVELRCDPISGHTALYWYRQSLGQGLEFLIYFQGNSAPDKSGLPSDRFSAERTGGSVSTLTIQRTQQEDSAVYLCASSPTLGALSPLHFGNGTRLTVT.

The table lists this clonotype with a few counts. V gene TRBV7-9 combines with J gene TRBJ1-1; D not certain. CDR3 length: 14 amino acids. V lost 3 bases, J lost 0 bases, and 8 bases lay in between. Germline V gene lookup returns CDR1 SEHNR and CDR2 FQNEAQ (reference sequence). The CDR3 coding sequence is TGTGCCAGCAGCTTGGCGACTGTGAACACTGAAGCTTTCTTT. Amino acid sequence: CASSLATVNTEAFF.

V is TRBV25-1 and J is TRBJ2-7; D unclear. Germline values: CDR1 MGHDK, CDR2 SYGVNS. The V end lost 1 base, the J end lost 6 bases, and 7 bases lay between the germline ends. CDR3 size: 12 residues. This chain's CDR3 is CASSEFGFEQYF. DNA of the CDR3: TGTGCCAGCAGTGAATTCGGGTTCGAGCAGTACTTC.

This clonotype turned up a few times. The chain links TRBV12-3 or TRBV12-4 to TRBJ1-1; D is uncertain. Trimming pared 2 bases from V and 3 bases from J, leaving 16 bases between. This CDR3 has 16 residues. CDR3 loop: CASSLNAAAGHTEAFF. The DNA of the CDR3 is TGTGCCAGCAGTTTAAATGCGGCCGCGGGTCACACTGAAGCTTTCTTT.

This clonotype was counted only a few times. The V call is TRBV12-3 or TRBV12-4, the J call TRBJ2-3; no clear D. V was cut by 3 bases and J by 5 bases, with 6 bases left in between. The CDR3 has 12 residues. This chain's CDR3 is CASSFRLDTQYF. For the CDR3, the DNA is TGTGCCAGCAGTTTTCGGCTAGATACGCAGTATTTT.

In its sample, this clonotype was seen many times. The CDR3 spells CASSQTGTSVSYNEQFF. In nucleotides, the CDR3 is TGTGCCAGCAGCCAGACCGGGACTAGCGTTTCCTACAATGAGCAGTTCTTC. This chain links TRBV3-1 with TRBJ2-1; TRBD2 matches 10 bases. The CDR3 totals 17 residues. The germline V gene has CDR1 LGHDT and CDR2 YNNKEL (reference sequence). The trim removed 3 bases at V and 1 base at J, leaving 6 bases unmatched.

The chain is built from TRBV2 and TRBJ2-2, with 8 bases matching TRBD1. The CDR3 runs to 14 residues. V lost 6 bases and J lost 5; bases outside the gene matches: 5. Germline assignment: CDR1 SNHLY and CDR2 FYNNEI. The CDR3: CASRTRTGTGELFF. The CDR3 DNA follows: TGTGCCAGCAGAACACGGACAGGGACCGGGGAGCTGTTTTTT.

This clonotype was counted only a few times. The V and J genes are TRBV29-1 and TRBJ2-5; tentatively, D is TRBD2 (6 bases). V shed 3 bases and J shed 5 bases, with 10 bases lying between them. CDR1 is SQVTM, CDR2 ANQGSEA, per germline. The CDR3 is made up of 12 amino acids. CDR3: CSVEGGTETQYF. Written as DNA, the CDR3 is TGCAGCGTTGAGGGGGGTACCGAGACCCAGTACTTC.

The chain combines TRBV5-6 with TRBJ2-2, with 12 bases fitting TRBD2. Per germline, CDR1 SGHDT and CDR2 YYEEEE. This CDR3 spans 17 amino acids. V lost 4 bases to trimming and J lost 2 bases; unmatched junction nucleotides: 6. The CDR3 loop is CASSLRTSGINTGELFF. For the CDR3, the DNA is TGTGCCAGCAGCCTCCGGACTAGCGGGATTAACACCGGGGAGCTGTTTTTT.

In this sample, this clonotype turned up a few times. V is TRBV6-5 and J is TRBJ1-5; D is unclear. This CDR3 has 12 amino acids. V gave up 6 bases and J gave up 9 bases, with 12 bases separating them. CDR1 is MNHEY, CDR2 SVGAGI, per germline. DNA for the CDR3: TGTGCCAGCAGGGATATAACCGGGCCCCAGCATTTT. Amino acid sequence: CASRDITGPQHF.

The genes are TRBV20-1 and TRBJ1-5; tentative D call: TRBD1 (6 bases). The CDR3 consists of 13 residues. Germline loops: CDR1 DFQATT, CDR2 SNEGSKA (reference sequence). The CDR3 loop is CAGQPHSNQPQHF. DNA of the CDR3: TGCGCCGGACAGCCCCATAGCAATCAGCCCCAGCATTTT.

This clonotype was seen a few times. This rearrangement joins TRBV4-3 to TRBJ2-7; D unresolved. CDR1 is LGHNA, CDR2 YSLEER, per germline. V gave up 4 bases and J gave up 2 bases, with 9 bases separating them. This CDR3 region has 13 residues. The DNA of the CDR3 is TGCGCCAGCAGCCTATCCAACGCCTACGAGCAGTACTTC. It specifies CASSLSNAYEQYF.

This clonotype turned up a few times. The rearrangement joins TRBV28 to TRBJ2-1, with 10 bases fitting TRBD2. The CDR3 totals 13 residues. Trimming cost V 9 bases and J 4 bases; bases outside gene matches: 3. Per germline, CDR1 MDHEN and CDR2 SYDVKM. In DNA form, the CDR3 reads TGTGCCAGTCTGACTAGCGGGTACAATGAGCAGTTCTTC. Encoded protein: CASLTSGYNEQFF.

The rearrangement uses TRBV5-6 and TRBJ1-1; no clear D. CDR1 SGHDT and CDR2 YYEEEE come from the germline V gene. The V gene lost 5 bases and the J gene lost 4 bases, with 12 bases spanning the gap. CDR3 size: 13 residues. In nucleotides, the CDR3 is TGTGCCAGCAGACCTCGGGGTGTCACTGAAGCTTTCTTT. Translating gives CASRPRGVTEAFF.

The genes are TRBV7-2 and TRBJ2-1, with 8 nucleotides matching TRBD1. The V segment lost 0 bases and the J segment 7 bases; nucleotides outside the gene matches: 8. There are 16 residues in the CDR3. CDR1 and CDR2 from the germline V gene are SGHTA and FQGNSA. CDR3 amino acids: CASSLAIVRGRNEQFF. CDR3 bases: TGTGCCAGCAGCTTAGCGATCGTCAGGGGGCGAAATGAGCAGTTCTTC.

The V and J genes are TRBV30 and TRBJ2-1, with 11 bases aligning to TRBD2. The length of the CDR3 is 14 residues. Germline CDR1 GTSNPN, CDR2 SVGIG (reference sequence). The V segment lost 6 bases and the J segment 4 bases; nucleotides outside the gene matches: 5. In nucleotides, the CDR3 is TGTGCCTGCGGGGGACTAGCGGTTTACAATGAGCAGTTCTTC. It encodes CACGGLAVYNEQFF. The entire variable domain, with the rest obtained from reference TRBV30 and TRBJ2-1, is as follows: SQTIHQWPATLVQPVGSPLSLECTVEGTSNPNLYWYRQAAGRGLQLLFYSVGIGQISSEVPQNLSASRPQDRQFILSSKKLLLSDSGFYLCACGGLAVYNEQFFGPGTRLTVL.

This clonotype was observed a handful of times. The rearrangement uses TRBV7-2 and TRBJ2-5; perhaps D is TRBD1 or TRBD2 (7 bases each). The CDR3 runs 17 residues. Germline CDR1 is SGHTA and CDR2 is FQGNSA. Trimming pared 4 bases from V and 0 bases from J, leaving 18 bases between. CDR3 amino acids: CASSSFPGGQNQETQYF. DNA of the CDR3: TGTGCCAGCAGCTCGTTTCCGGGGGGACAGAACCAAGAGACCCAGTACTTC.